A single sample is the source of the 9 T cell receptor beta chains below, sequenced in a study of blood T cell repertoires in COVID-19. Sequencing was performed with immunoSEQ multiplex PCR; in TCRdb, only in-frame clones are kept and a portion is missing. The table records more than 75,000 clones, roughly nine tenths of them present only once. Sequencing was performed on peripheral blood. The source is a man aged 30-40 years with acute or convalescent COVID-19.

This sequence joins TRBV4-1 and TRBJ2-3, with TRBD2 identical over 8 bases. CDR3 length: 14 amino acids. Trimming at V came to 4 bases and at J to 6 bases, leaving 6 bases not matched to a gene. The V gene's germline CDR1 is MGHRA and CDR2 YSYEKL. CDR3 region: CASSPRTSRDTQYF. In DNA, the CDR3 is TGCGCCAGCAGCCCGAGGACTAGCCGCGATACGCAGTATTTT.

The rearrangement links TRBV5-5 to TRBJ2-3; D remains ambiguous. Germline CDR1 and CDR2: SGHKS and YYEKEE (reference sequence). This CDR3 is built from 15 residues. With 4 bases removed from V and 2 bases from J, the gap between germline ends came to 14 bases. The CDR3 protein is CASSHFPKDTDTQYF. The CDR3 bases are TGTGCCAGCAGCCACTTCCCGAAAGACACAGATACGCAGTATTTT.

This clone was seen a few times. J is TRBJ2-5 and V is TRBV5-6; D is unclear. The germline V gene encodes CDR1 SGHDT and CDR2 YYEEEE. This CDR3 comprises 13 residues. Trimming removed 3 bases at V and 3 bases at J, with 9 bases between. In DNA, the CDR3 is TGTGCCAGCAGCTCCATAGCAAAAGAGACCCAGTACTTC. It translates to CASSSIAKETQYF. The full variable domain, rest sourced from reference TRBV5-6 and TRBJ2-5, is DAGVTQSPTHLIKTRGQQVTLRCSPKSGHDTVSWYQQALGQGPQFIFQYYEEEERQRGNFPDRFSGHQFPNYSSELNVNALLLGDSALYLCASSSIAKETQYFGPGTRLLVL.

The V call is TRBV5-1, the J call TRBJ2-5, with 11 bases aligning to TRBD2. After removal of 7 bases from V and 5 bases from J, the junction contained 13 bases not matched to a gene. Germline values: CDR1 SGHRS, CDR2 YFSETQ. The CDR3 covers 16 residues. CDR3 region: CASSSYSGRARETQYF. In nucleotides, the CDR3 is TGCGCCAGCTCCTCCTATAGCGGGAGGGCCCGGGAGACCCAGTACTTC. The complete variable domain, with remaining parts taken from reference TRBV5-1 and TRBJ2-5, reads KAGVTQTPRYLIKTRGQQVTLSCSPISGHRSVSWYQQTPGQGLQFLFEYFSETQRNKGNFPGRFSGRQFSNSRSEMNVSTLELGDSALYLCASSSYSGRARETQYFGPGTRLLVL.

The V and J genes are TRBV28 and TRBJ2-2; D ambiguous. The germline V gene has CDR1 MDHEN and CDR2 SYDVKM. The CDR3 loop spans 14 amino acids. Trimming cost V 5 bases and J 0 bases, with 7 bases left between them. In DNA form, the CDR3 reads TGTGCCAGCAGTGAGCCTACGAACACCGGGGAGCTGTTTTTT. Its translation: CASSEPTNTGELFF.

V is TRBV7-9 and J is TRBJ2-2; D remains ambiguous. V lost 6 bases, J lost 3 bases, and 5 bases lay in between. Germline V lookup: CDR1 SEHNR, CDR2 FQNEAQ (reference sequence). The CDR3 has 12 amino acids. The chain's CDR3 is CASRRDTGELFF. In nucleotides, the CDR3 is TGTGCCAGCAGGAGAGACACCGGGGAGCTGTTTTTT.

This clone was picked up a small number of times. J is TRBJ2-2 and V is TRBV5-1; TRBD2 agrees at 12 bases. Trimming removed 4 bases from V and 2 bases from J; junction bases left unmatched: 6. Germline loops: CDR1 SGHRS, CDR2 YFSETQ. The CDR3 totals 17 residues. The chain's CDR3 is CASSESTSGRNTGELFF. The CDR3 DNA reads as TGCGCCAGCAGCGAGTCGACTAGCGGGAGAAACACCGGGGAGCTGTTTTTT.

The gene calls are TRBV2 and TRBJ1-1; TRBD1 matches 7 bases. V was pared by 3 bases and J by 11 bases, with 6 bases of the junction left unmatched. The CDR3 extends over 12 amino acids. Germline V lookup: CDR1 SNHLY, CDR2 FYNNEI. The CDR3 bases are TGTGCCAGCAGTGACAAGGGACAGTATGCTTTCTTT. Translation: CASSDKGQYAFF. The entire variable domain, with the rest obtained from reference TRBV2 and TRBJ1-1, is as follows: EPEVTQTPSHQVTQMGQEVILRCVPISNHLYFYWYRQILGQKVEFLVSFYNNEISEKSEIFDDQFSVERPDGSNFTLKIRSTKLEDSAMYFCASSDKGQYAFFGQGTRLTVV.

The chain employs TRBV3-1 (or the pseudogene TRBV3-2) and TRBJ1-4; D uncertain. The CDR3 has 13 amino acids. Trimming removed 0 bases from V and 8 bases from J, with 7 bases in between. Germline lookup yields CDR1 LGHDT and CDR2 YNNKEL (reference sequence). CDR3 bases: TGTGCCAGCAGCCAAGAAGGGAGGGAAAAACTGTTTTTT. Amino acids: CASSQEGREKLFF.